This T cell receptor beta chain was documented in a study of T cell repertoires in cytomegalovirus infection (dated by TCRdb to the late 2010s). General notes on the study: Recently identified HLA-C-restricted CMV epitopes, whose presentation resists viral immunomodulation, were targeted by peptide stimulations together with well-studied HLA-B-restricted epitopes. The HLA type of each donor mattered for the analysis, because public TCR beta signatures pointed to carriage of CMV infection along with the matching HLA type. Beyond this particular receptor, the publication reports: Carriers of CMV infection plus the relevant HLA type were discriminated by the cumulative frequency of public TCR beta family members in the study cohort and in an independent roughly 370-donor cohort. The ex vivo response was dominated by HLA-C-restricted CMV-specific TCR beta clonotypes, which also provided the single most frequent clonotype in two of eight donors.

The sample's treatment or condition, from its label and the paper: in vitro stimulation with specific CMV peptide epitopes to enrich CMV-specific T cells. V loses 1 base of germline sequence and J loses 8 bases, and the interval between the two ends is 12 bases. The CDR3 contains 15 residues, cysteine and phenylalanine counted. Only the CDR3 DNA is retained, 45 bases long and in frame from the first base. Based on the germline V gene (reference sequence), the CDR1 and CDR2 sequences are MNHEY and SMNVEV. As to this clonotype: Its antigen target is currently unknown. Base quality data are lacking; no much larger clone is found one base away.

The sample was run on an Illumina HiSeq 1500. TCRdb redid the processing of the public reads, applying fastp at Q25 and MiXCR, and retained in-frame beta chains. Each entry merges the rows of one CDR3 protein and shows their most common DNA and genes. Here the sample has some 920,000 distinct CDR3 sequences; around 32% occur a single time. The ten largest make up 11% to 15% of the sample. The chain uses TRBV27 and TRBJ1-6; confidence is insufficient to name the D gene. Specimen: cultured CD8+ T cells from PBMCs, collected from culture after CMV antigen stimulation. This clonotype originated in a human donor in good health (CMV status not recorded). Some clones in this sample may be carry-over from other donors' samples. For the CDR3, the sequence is CASSLFVGRHSPLHF. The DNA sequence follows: TGTGCCAGCAGTTTATTCGTAGGGAGGCATTCACCCCTCCACTTT.